These T cell receptor beta chains were read from a single sample in a study of blood T cell repertoires in COVID-19. Data came from immunoSEQ multiplex PCR; TCRdb stores just in-frame clones and leaves some out. The sample consists of fewer than 150,000 clones, about 87% of them appearing once. The sample taken for sequencing was peripheral blood. The receptor set was obtained from a woman in her forties with acute or convalescent COVID-19. CDR3s include the opening cysteine and the closing phenylalanine or tryptophan. Fields, in order: CDR3 length, D gene, J gene, clone size, V gene, CDR3 protein, CDR3 DNA. The D gene is left open where the match is weak. Clone size, where shown, is once, few, many, or a class for clones that have expanded.

17,TRBD2,TRBJ2-3,-,TRBV7-2,CASSLRAGGASTDTQYF,TGTGCCAGCAGCTTAAGGGCGGGGGGCGCTAGCACAGATACGCAGTATTTT
13,-,TRBJ1-3,-,TRBV4-1,CASSQVQGNTIYF,TGCGCCAGCAGCCAAGTCCAGGGAAACACCATATATTTT
14,-,TRBJ1-1,-,TRBV5-1,CASSGQGLDTEAFF,TGCGCCAGCAGCGGGCAGGGGCTGGACACTGAAGCTTTCTTT
15,-,TRBJ1-2,-,TRBV4-2,CASSQEVGGFYGYTF,TGTGCCAGCAGCCAAGAAGTAGGGGGTTTCTATGGCTACACCTTC
13,-,TRBJ1-4,-,TRBV7-9,CATSRENNEKLFF,TGTGCCACCTCGAGGGAGAATAATGAAAAACTGTTTTTT
15,TRBD1,TRBJ1-6,-,TRBV30,CAWSASGQGNSPLHF,TGTGCCTGGAGTGCCTCGGGACAGGGGAATTCACCCCTCCACTTT
16,-,TRBJ2-3,-,TRBV27,CASNTLRRLNSDTQYF,TGTGCCAGCAACACTCTTAGGAGGCTAAACTCCGATACGCAGTATTTT
14,-,TRBJ1-6,-,TRBV15,CATSSGVENSPLHF,TGTGCCACCAGCTCAGGGGTGGAAAATTCACCCCTCCACTTT
17,-,TRBJ1-2,-,TRBV27,CASSPSDSYLPGYGYTF,TGTGCCAGCAGTCCATCGGACAGCTATCTCCCTGGGTATGGCTACACCTTC
13,-,TRBJ2-3,-,TRBV12-3/TRBV12-4,CASSHRGAGTQYF,TGTGCCAGCAGTCACCGGGGGGCCGGTACGCAGTATTTT
16,TRBD2,TRBJ2-7,-,TRBV4-1,CASSQATSGGHYEQYF,TGCGCCAGCAGCCAAGCCACTAGCGGGGGCCACTACGAGCAGTACTTC
14,TRBD1,TRBJ2-5,-,TRBV11-2,CASSYGQGRETQYF,TGTGCCAGCAGCTATGGACAGGGAAGAGAGACCCAGTACTTC
15,TRBD1,TRBJ1-2,once,TRBV6-2/TRBV6-3,CASSVLPGQIYGYTF,TGTGCCAGCAGCGTACTGCCGGGACAGATCTATGGCTACACCTTC
13,TRBD1,TRBJ2-7,few,TRBV12-3/TRBV12-4,CASRNRGNYEQYF,TGTGCCAGCAGAAACAGGGGAAACTACGAGCAGTACTTC
18,-,TRBJ2-3,-,TRBV3-1/TRBV3-2,CASSQIHRRVPRTDTQYF,TGTGCCAGCAGCCAAATCCACCGCAGGGTGCCCCGCACAGATACGCAGTATTTT
13,TRBD1,TRBJ1-2,-,TRBV12-3/TRBV12-4,CASSSGQNYGYTF,TGTGCCAGCAGTTCGGGACAGAACTATGGCTACACCTTC
14,-,TRBJ1-3,-,TRBV9,CASSVDYSGNTIYF,TGTGCCAGCAGCGTAGACTACTCTGGAAACACCATATATTTT
15,-,TRBJ1-5,-,TRBV7-2,CASSLEDRGSQPQHF,TGTGCCAGCAGCTTAGAGGATAGGGGAAGTCAGCCCCAGCATTTT
13,-,TRBJ2-7,once,TRBV5-1,CASSSLASYEQYF,TGCGCCAGCAGCTCCCTAGCATCCTACGAGCAGTACTTC
15,TRBD2,TRBJ2-2,-,TRBV7-2,CASSLRTSVDLGLFF,TGTGCCAGCAGCCTAAGGACTAGCGTCGATCTGGGGCTGTTTTTT